This entry is about one TCR beta chain. The target antigen is unknown. These data come from a study of shared clonotypes between healthy human individuals. Across the whole study: CD8 memory received one plate per donor, CD8 naive two, CD4 memory three and CD4 naive three. Study results and caveats: Rarefaction showed that sequencing of sorted subsets was incomplete (despite large depth).

Naive CD8 cells lacked CD45RO, underwent positive selection for CCR7 and left out terminally differentiated effector memory CD45RA+ cells. Within Nashville, Tennessee resided all donors, each a Caucasian adult. V was pared by 6 bases and J by 6 bases, with 18 bases between. CDR1 SGHVS and CDR2 FQNEAQ come from the germline V gene. The length of the CDR3 is 14 residues. Per the authors' pipeline: ImmunoSEQ output held junction-only sequences without quality scores, so filtering differed. The protocol was immunoSEQ multiplex PCR, while the TCRdb copy is restricted to in-frame clones and leaves out a portion. That table furnishes V, J and clone size, whereas the DNA furnished D and trimming. The sample yields about 2.1 million clones, just over 90% seen once.

The chain links TRBV7-8 to TRBJ2-7; D possibly corresponds to TRBD1 (8 bases). The TCR comes from a man between 18 and 29 years old in good health. Some clones in this sample may be carry-over from other donors' samples. Material for sequencing was naive CD8+ T cells from PBMCs. The CDR3 DNA follows: TGTGCCAGCAGTACAGGGGGGGAACTGCTCGAGCAGTACTTC. Its protein product is CASSTGGELLEQYF.